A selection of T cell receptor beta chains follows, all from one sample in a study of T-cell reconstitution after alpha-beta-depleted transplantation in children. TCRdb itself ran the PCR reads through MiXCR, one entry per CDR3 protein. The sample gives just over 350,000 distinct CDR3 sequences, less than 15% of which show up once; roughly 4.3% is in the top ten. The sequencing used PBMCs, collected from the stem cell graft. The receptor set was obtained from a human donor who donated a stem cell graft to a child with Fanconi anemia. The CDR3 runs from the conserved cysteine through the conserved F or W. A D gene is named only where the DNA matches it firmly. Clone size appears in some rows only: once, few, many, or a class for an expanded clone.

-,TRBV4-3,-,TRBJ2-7,CASSQEETTEQYF,TGCGCCAGCAGCCAAGAAGAGACTACCGAGCAGTACTTC
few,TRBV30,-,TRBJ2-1,CAWGDGEQFF,TGTGCCTGGGGGGACGGTGAGCAGTTCTTC
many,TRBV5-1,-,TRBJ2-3,CASSLAKRVEDTQYF,TGCGCCAGCAGCTTGGCCAAAAGGGTGGAAGATACGCAGTATTTT
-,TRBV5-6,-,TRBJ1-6,CASSESGWNSPLHF,TGTGCCAGCAGCGAATCGGGCTGGAATTCACCCCTCCACTTT
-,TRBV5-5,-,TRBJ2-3,CASSLEVLGDTQYF,TGTGCCAGCAGCTTGGAGGTCTTGGGGGATACGCAGTATTTT
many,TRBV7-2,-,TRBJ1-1,CASSSPLNTEAFF,TGTGCCAGCAGCTCCCCCCTGAACACTGAAGCTTTCTTT
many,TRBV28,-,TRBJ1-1,CASSLGGLSTEAFF,TGTGCCAGCAGTTTGGGCGGACTTAGCACTGAAGCTTTCTTT
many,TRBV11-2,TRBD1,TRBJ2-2,CASRRGRAGELFF,TGTGCCAGCAGGAGGGGGCGCGCCGGGGAGCTGTTTTTT
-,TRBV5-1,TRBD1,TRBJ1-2,CASSRDRQGYGYTF,TGCGCCAGCAGTCGGGACAGGCAGGGATATGGCTACACCTTC
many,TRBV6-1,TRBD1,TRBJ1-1,CASSQPDRGPRAFF,TGTGCCAGCAGTCAGCCCGACAGGGGGCCTCGCGCTTTCTTT
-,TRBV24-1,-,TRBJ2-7,CATSDPDSSYEQYF,TGTGCCACCAGTGACCCGGACAGCTCCTACGAGCAGTACTTC
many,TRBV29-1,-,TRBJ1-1,CSVGEGLRAFF,TGCAGCGTTGGGGAGGGGCTTAGAGCTTTCTTT
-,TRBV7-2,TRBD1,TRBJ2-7,CASSYQTGDLYEQYF,TGTGCCAGCAGCTATCAAACAGGGGATCTCTACGAGCAGTACTTC
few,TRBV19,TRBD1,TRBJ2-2,CASSKYRGSTGELFF,TGTGCCAGTAGCAAATACAGGGGGAGCACCGGGGAGCTGTTTTTT
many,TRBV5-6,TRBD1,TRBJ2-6,CASSGQESSGANVLTF,TGTGCCAGCAGCGGACAGGAAAGCTCTGGGGCCAACGTCCTGACTTTC
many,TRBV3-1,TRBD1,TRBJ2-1,CASSQGTGGEQFF,TGTGCCAGCAGCCAAGGTACAGGGGGTGAGCAGTTCTTC
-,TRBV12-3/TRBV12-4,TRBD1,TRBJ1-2,CASSFSRTGGYGYTF,TGTGCCAGCAGTTTCTCCCGGACAGGTGGCTATGGCTACACCTTC
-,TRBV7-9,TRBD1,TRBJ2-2,CASSADRGETGELFF,TGTGCCAGCAGCGCGGACAGGGGGGAGACCGGGGAGCTGTTTTTT
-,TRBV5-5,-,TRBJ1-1,CASSFHTTPGMNTEAFF,TGTGCCAGCAGCTTTCATACTACGCCCGGAATGAACACTGAAGCTTTCTTT
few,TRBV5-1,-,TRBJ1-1,CASSSQGLSTEAFF,TGCGCCAGCAGCTCACAGGGCCTGAGCACTGAAGCTTTCTTT
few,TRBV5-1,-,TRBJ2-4,CASSLAGGRKNIQYF,TGCGCCAGCAGCTTGGCCGGAGGACGTAAAAACATTCAGTACTTC
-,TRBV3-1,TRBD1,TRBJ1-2,CASSAGQRDHYGYTF,TGTGCCAGCAGCGCGGGACAGCGGGACCACTATGGCTACACCTTC
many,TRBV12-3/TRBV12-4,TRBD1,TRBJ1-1,CASSPNRGERTEAFF,TGTGCCAGCAGTCCAAACAGGGGAGAACGAACTGAAGCTTTCTTT
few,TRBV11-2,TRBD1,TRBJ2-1,CASSFSGQAPPYNEQFF,TGTGCCAGCAGCTTCTCGGGACAGGCGCCCCCTTACAATGAGCAGTTCTTC
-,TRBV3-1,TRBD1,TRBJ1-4,CASSSTGTGRELFF,TGTGCCAGCAGCTCTACCGGGACAGGGAGAGAACTGTTTTTT
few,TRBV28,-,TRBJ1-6,CASSASTDLNSPLHF,TGTGCCAGCAGTGCGTCGACAGACCTTAATTCACCCCTCCACTTT
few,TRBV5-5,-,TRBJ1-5,CASSLTRNSNQPQHF,TGTGCCAGCAGCTTGACCAGGAATAGCAATCAGCCCCAGCATTTT
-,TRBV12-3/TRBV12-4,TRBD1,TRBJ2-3,CASSLRVGGQGTDTQYF,TGTGCCAGCAGTTTAAGGGTCGGGGGACAGGGGACAGATACGCAGTATTTT
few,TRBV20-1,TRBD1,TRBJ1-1,CSASTGAHTEAFF,TGCAGTGCTAGCACAGGGGCCCACACTGAAGCTTTCTTT
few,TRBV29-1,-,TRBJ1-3,CSVEDLQGSSGNTIYF,TGCAGCGTTGAAGATCTTCAGGGATCCTCTGGAAACACCATATATTTT
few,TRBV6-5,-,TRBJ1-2,CASSSHGDYGYTF,TGTGCCAGCAGTTCACATGGGGACTATGGCTACACCTTC
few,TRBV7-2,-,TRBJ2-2,CASSLDRTGELFF,TGTGCCAGCAGCTTAGATCGGACCGGGGAGCTGTTTTTT
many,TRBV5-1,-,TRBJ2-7,CASSLRDSTTEQYF,TGCGCCAGCAGCTTGCGGGACTCTACTACCGAGCAGTACTTC
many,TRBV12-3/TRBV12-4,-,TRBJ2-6,CASSLDGGSGANVLTF,TGTGCCAGCAGTTTAGATGGGGGCTCTGGGGCCAACGTCCTGACTTTC
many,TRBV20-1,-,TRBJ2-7,CSAVSGTATYEQYF,TGCAGTGCCGTCTCCGGGACGGCGACCTACGAGCAGTACTTC
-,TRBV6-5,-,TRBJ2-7,CASLDSWGEQYF,TGTGCCAGCCTCGACTCTTGGGGCGAGCAGTACTTC
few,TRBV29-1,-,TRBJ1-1,CSVEKANTEAFF,TGCAGCGTTGAGAAAGCGAACACTGAAGCTTTCTTT
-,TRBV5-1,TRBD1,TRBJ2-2,CASSPGTEVGELFF,TGCGCCAGCAGCCCCGGGACAGAAGTGGGAGAGCTGTTTTTT
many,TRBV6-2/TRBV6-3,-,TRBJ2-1,CASSPHSENDEQFF,TGTGCCAGCAGTCCCCATTCTGAGAACGACGAGCAGTTCTTC
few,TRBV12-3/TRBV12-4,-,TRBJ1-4,CASSPFKATNEKLFF,TGTGCCAGCAGTCCCTTCAAAGCAACTAATGAAAAACTGTTTTTT